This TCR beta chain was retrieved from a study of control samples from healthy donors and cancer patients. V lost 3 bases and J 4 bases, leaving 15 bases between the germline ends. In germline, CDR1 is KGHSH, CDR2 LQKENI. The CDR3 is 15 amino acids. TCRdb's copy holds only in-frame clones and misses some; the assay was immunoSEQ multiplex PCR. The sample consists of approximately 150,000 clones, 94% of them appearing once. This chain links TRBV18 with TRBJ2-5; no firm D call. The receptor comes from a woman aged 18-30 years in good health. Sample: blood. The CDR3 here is CASSPDQGWTETQYF. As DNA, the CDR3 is TGTGCCAGCTCACCGGACCAAGGATGGACAGAGACCCAGTACTTC.